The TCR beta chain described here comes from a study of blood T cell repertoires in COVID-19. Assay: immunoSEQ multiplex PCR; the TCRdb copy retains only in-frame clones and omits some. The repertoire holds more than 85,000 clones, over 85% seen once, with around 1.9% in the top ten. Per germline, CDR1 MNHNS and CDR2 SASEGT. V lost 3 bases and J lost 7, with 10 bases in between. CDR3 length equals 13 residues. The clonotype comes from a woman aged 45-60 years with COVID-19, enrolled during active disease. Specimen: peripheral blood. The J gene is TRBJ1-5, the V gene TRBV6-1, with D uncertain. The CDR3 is CASSDGVGQPQHF. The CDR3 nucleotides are TGTGCCAGCAGTGACGGGGTGGGACAGCCCCAGCATTTT.